Listed here is a single TCR beta chain. The data belong to a study of blood T cell repertoires in COVID-19. Study details: Acute-phase and convalescent COVID-19 samples originated in the United States, Italy and Spain.

The CDR3 is 15 residues long. CDR1 and CDR2 (germline): SGHRS, YFSETQ. The V gene end was trimmed by 1 base and the J gene end by 5 bases; junction bases not matched to a gene: 5. How the authors handled the data: By means of reference gene primer amplification, nucleated cell counts were estimated. TCRdb's table, derived via immunoSEQ multiplex PCR, lists solely in-frame clones and lacks some. From that table come the V and J calls and clone size; the DNA was used to work out D and trimming. The data hold approximately 300,000 clones, with more than 75% observed a single time. Participant-reported clinical history was the basis for cohort assignment. For recovered donors of Cohort 3, there were two negative PCRs, clearance, or symptom resolution.

Sequencing input: PBMCs or T cells enriched from blood (not recorded which). The TCR sequence derives from a woman aged 30 to 39 who had recovered from COVID-19. The chain has TRBV5-1 and TRBJ2-5, with 10 positions matching TRBD2. CDR3 nucleotide sequence: TGCGCCAGCAGCTTGACCCCGACTAGCGGGGAGACCCAGTACTTC. It encodes CASSLTPTSGETQYF.